The 28 T cell receptor beta chains below all came from one sample that was sequenced in a study of cytomegalovirus exposure and HLA in healthy donors. Sequenced by immunoSEQ multiplex PCR; TCRdb stores in-frame clones only, minus some. Among roughly 150,000 clones, approximately 93% were seen once, and the ten largest hold 0.6% to 0.8%. Material for sequencing was PBMCs. The receptors come from a man between 18 and 35 years old in good health and CMV-seronegative.

The chain has TRBV10-3 and TRBJ1-2; D remains unclear. Trimming cost V 3 bases and J 2 bases, with 7 bases left between them. This CDR3 has 13 amino acids. Germline V gene lookup returns CDR1 ENHRY and CDR2 SYGVKD. CDR3 bases: TGTGCCATCAGTGATGCACAGAACTATGGCTACACCTTC. Its protein is CAISDAQNYGYTF.

The chain recombines TRBV5-8 with TRBJ2-7, with 7 bases fitting TRBD1. CDR1 and CDR2 (germline): SGHTS, YDEGEE. The CDR3 is made up of 14 amino acids. Losses at the gene ends were 2 bases for V and 6 bases for J; bases not matched to a gene: 8. CDR3 residues: CASSFLQGVSEQYV. DNA for the CDR3: TGTGCCAGCAGCTTTCTGCAGGGGGTAAGCGAGCAGTACGTC.

The V and J genes are TRBV7-8 and TRBJ1-1; TRBD1 might be the D (6 bases). Germline CDR1 is SGHVS and CDR2 is FQNEAQ. Deletions cut 8 bases from V and 3 bases from J, with 25 bases between. This CDR3 has 17 amino acids. The CDR3, as DNA: TGTGCCAGCTCAGGGACGGCAGGGGTAAGATCGGACACTGAAGCTTTCTTT. Its protein is CASSGTAGVRSDTEAFF. Together with reference TRBV7-8 and TRBJ1-1, the CDR3 gives the full variable domain: GAGVSQSPRYKVAKRGQDVALRCDPISGHVSLFWYQQALGQGPEFLTYFQNEAQLDKSGLPSDRFFAERPEGSVSTLKIQRTQQEDSAVYLCASSGTAGVRSDTEAFFGQGTRLTVV.

The gene calls are TRBV5-4 and TRBJ1-2, with 7 bases that match TRBD1. The CDR3 runs to 13 residues. In germline, CDR1 is SGHNT, CDR2 YYREEE (reference sequence). Trimming took 2 bases from V and 6 from J; bases not matched to a gene: 4. CDR3 sequence: CASSFAGGDGYTF. The CDR3 nucleotides read TGTGCCAGCAGCTTCGCAGGGGGAGATGGCTACACCTTC.

The J gene is TRBJ2-1, the V gene TRBV6-1, with a tentative D call TRBD2 (5 bases). V lost 7 bases, J lost 7 bases, and 20 bases lay in between. The CDR3 is made up of 15 amino acids. CDR1 is MNHNS, CDR2 SASEGT, per germline. The DNA for the CDR3 is TGTGCCAGCACCCCAAAGCGGTCCCTCATTAATGAGCAGTTCTTC. Translating gives CASTPKRSLINEQFF.

This clone came up once. The chain joins TRBV11-2 to TRBJ1-1; D not resolved. CDR1 and CDR2 from the germline V gene are SGHAT and FQNNGV. V lost 3 bases, J lost 0 bases, and 14 bases lay in between. The CDR3 runs to 16 residues. CDR3 in amino acids: CASSLFLSSMNTEAFF. In DNA, the CDR3 is TGTGCCAGCAGCTTGTTTCTGTCATCTATGAACACTGAAGCTTTCTTT.

The genes are TRBV15 and TRBJ2-5; the match to TRBD2 covers 8 bases. With 4 bases clipped from V and 5 bases from J, the junction kept 18 bases outside the gene matches. Germline V lookup: CDR1 LNHNV, CDR2 YYDKDF (reference sequence). The CDR3 has 18 amino acids. CDR3 sequence reads: CATSILNTVKTSVETQYF. CDR3 nucleotides: TGTGCCACCAGCATTCTCAACACCGTAAAGACTAGCGTGGAGACCCAGTACTTC.

The J gene is TRBJ2-1, the V gene TRBV7-9; D might be TRBD2 (5 bases). The CDR3 is 15 residues long. V dropped 6 bases and J dropped 4 bases, with 16 bases sitting between them. Germline lookup yields CDR1 SEHNR and CDR2 FQNEAQ (reference sequence). CDR3 in amino acids: CASSPGRLEYNEQFF. DNA of the CDR3: TGTGCCAGCAGTCCGGGGAGATTGGAGTACAATGAGCAGTTCTTC.

J is TRBJ1-2 and V is TRBV5-4, with D possibly being TRBD1 (5 bases). V was pared by 2 bases and J by 5 bases, with 13 bases between. Germline V lookup: CDR1 SGHNT, CDR2 YYREEE (reference sequence). This CDR3 spans 14 amino acids. In DNA form, the CDR3 reads TGTGCCAGCAGCTTTGGAGGGGAGGCGTATGGCTACACCTTC. Translation gives CASSFGGEAYGYTF.

J is TRBJ2-7 and V is TRBV6-1; maybe TRBD2 (6 bases). The V and J ends lost 8 bases and 8 bases respectively, with 19 bases between them. The CDR3 is made up of 13 amino acids. Germline loops: CDR1 MNHNS, CDR2 SASEGT. The CDR3 nucleotides are TGTGCCAGCCGCGGCAGGGAGGATACGAAGCAGTACGTC. The encoded protein is CASRGREDTKQYV.

This chain joins TRBV7-2 and TRBJ2-5, with 10 bases matching TRBD2. This CDR3 contains 15 residues. Germline-derived CDR1 and CDR2 are SGHTA and FQGNSA. V lost 0 bases to trimming and J lost 6 bases; unmatched junction nucleotides: 4. CDR3 residues: CASSLALAGAQTQYF. Here the CDR3 DNA reads TGTGCCAGCAGCTTAGCCCTAGCGGGGGCCCAGACCCAGTACTTC.

This chain joins TRBV28 and TRBJ2-2, with TRBD1 identical over 10 bases. The germline gives CDR1 MDHEN, CDR2 SYDVKM. After removal of 2 bases from V and 2 bases from J, the junction contained 11 bases not matched to a gene. The CDR3 is made up of 19 amino acids. This CDR3 reads CASSLLVMTGGANTGELFF. The DNA for the CDR3 is TGTGCCAGCAGTTTACTGGTTATGACAGGGGGCGCCAACACCGGGGAGCTGTTTTTT.

V usage is TRBV5-1 and J usage is TRBJ2-3, with TRBD1 as a possible D gene (6 bases). The CDR3 spans 16 residues. V was shortened by 1 base and J by 2 bases, with 14 bases between the two germline ends. Germline V lookup: CDR1 SGHRS, CDR2 YFSETQ. DNA of the CDR3: TGCGCCAGCAGCTTGCACCAAGGACAGTCCACAGATACGCAGTATTTT. Translation: CASSLHQGQSTDTQYF.

The gene calls are TRBV13 and TRBJ1-1; TRBD1 matches at 9 bases. Trimming at V came to 6 bases and at J to 5 bases, leaving 4 bases not matched to a gene. Germline CDR1 and CDR2: PRHDT and FYEKMQ (reference sequence). The CDR3 covers 13 residues. The CDR3 coding sequence is TGTGCCAGCAGTTGGGGGACAGGGACTGAAGCTTTCTTT. Translating it yields CASSWGTGTEAFF.

This clone was seen a single time. This chain joins TRBV23-1 and TRBJ2-1; 7 bases fit TRBD1. TRBV23-1 carries the ORF label, with uncertain function. The CDR3 totals 14 residues. Trimming cost V 4 bases and J 7 bases; bases outside gene matches: 7. This CDR3 reads CASSRQGFFNEQFF. The CDR3 DNA follows: TGCGCCAGCAGTCGACAGGGATTTTTTAATGAGCAGTTCTTC.

The V gene is TRBV5-4, the J gene TRBJ2-1; the match to TRBD1 covers 9 bases. Trimming at V came to 3 bases and at J to 5 bases, leaving 3 bases not matched to a gene. CDR1 is SGHNT, CDR2 YYREEE, per germline (reference sequence). The CDR3 is made up of 14 amino acids. As DNA, the CDR3 is TGTGCCAGCAGCTCGGACAGGGGCCACAATGAGCAGTTCTTC. This encodes CASSSDRGHNEQFF.

The chain combines TRBV19 with TRBJ2-3, with 8 bases lining up with TRBD1. The V and J ends lost 6 bases and 3 bases, in that order; junction bases with no gene match: 5. The CDR3 covers 14 residues. Germline values: CDR1 LNHDA, CDR2 SQIVND (reference sequence). CDR3 in amino acids: CASSEDRVTDTQYF. CDR3 DNA sequence: TGTGCCAGTAGCGAGGACAGGGTGACAGATACGCAGTATTTT.

This clone was counted a few times. Written as DNA, the CDR3 is TGTGCCAGCAGTCCCGACAGGGACAGTCAGCCCCAGCATTTT. Translating gives CASSPDRDSQPQHF. The chain carries TRBV6-5 and TRBJ1-5, with 7 bases lining up with TRBD1. The V gene end was trimmed by 5 bases and the J gene end by 6 bases; junction bases not matched to a gene: 7. The CDR3 is made up of 14 amino acids. Germline-derived CDR1 and CDR2 are MNHEY and SVGAGI.

This chain joins TRBV28 and TRBJ2-1; the match to TRBD2 covers 7 bases. V gave up 3 bases and J gave up 8 bases; unmatched junction bases: 7. The CDR3 has 14 residues. The germline gives CDR1 MDHEN, CDR2 SYDVKM. CDR3 in DNA: TGTGCCAGCAGTTTCCTGGGAGGGCTATATGAGCAGTTCTTC. Protein: CASSFLGGLYEQFF.

The rearrangement uses TRBV5-1 and TRBJ2-5, with D maybe TRBD1 (5 bases). In germline, CDR1 is SGHRS, CDR2 YFSETQ. This CDR3 has 16 residues. Deletions cut 0 bases from V and 6 bases from J, with 18 bases between. This CDR3 is CASSLAWSGLEKTQYF. In DNA form, the CDR3 reads TGCGCCAGCAGCTTGGCCTGGTCAGGGCTAGAGAAGACCCAGTACTTC.

The chain is built from TRBV2 and TRBJ2-2; 11 nucleotides agree with TRBD1. The CDR3 contains 19 residues. CDR1 is SNHLY, CDR2 FYNNEI, per germline. V lost 7 bases, J lost 5 bases, and 18 bases stayed unmatched. The CDR3 coding sequence is TGTGCCAGCACCCGAGGGACGGAGAGGACAGGGGGCAAAACCGGGGAGCTGTTTTTT. Translated: CASTRGTERTGGKTGELFF. Using reference TRBV2 and TRBJ2-2 for the parts outside the CDR3, the full variable domain is EPEVTQTPSHQVTQMGQEVILRCVPISNHLYFYWYRQILGQKVEFLVSFYNNEISEKSEIFDDQFSVERPDGSNFTLKIRSTKLEDSAMYFCASTRGTERTGGKTGELFFGEGSRLTVL.

This chain joins TRBV4-3 and TRBJ2-1, with TRBD2 matching over 10 bases. V shed 0 bases, J shed 4 bases, and the junction held 9 bases outside the gene matches. Germline V gene sequence: CDR1 LGHNA, CDR2 YSLEER. CDR3 size: 18 residues. The CDR3 coding sequence is TGCGCCAGCAGCCAAGATCTACTAGCGGGAAAACCTTACAATGAGCAGTTCTTC. Protein: CASSQDLLAGKPYNEQFF.

This clone was seen once. The chain has TRBV10-1 and TRBJ2-7; TRBD1 aligns across 8 bases. The CDR3 covers 12 residues. V shed 9 bases and J 3 bases; nucleotides not matched to a gene: 4. The germline CDR1 and CDR2 sequences are WNHNN and SYGVQD (reference sequence). CDR3 sequence (DNA): TGCGCCAGGGGACAGGACGACTACGAGCAGTACTTC. Its protein product is CARGQDDYEQYF.

The rearrangement uses TRBV11-3 and TRBJ1-3, with D hard to call. The germline gives CDR1 SGHNT, CDR2 YENEEA. The CDR3 extends over 14 amino acids. Trimming stripped 5 bases from V and 4 bases from J, with 12 bases between. In DNA form, the CDR3 reads TGTGCCAGCAGCCCGAAAGCTGTCGGAAACACCATATATTTT. Its translation is CASSPKAVGNTIYF.

V is TRBV4-3 and J is TRBJ1-1; TRBD1 might be the D (6 bases). Germline CDR1 and CDR2: LGHNA and YSLEER. This CDR3 region has 16 residues. V was cut by 4 bases and J by 4 bases, with 19 bases left in between. CDR3 region: CASSPKGGAGRTEAFF. CDR3 sequence (DNA): TGCGCCAGCAGCCCTAAAGGGGGAGCAGGGCGCACTGAAGCTTTCTTT.

The CDR3 coding sequence is TGTGCCAGCAGCGCTTTAATGGGGGGACGGCTCACTGAAGCTTTCTTT. Protein sequence: CASSALMGGRLTEAFF. The chain combines TRBV9 with TRBJ1-1; TRBD1 is a possible D gene (5 bases). Between the trimmed V and J ends, which lost 3 bases and 4 bases, there was a span of 19 bases. The CDR3 has 16 residues. Looked up from germline, CDR1 is SGDLS and CDR2 is YYNGEE.

Details on this clone: This sample includes further DNA sequences coding for the same CDR3. The CDR3 coding sequence is TGTGCCAGCAGCTTAGGGGGGGGTGGGGATACGCAGTATTTT. Translated: CASSLGGGGDTQYF. The chain has TRBV7-7 and TRBJ2-3, with 7 bases matching TRBD2. The germline V gene encodes CDR1 SSHAT and CDR2 FNYEAQ (reference sequence). The CDR3 covers 14 residues. J gave up 6 bases and V 1 base, and 4 bases lay outside the gene matches. Based on the CDR3 plus reference TRBV7-7 and TRBJ2-3, the full variable domain is GAGVSQSPRYKVTKRGQDVTLRCDPISSHATLYWYQQALGQGPEFLTYFNYEAQPDKSGLPSDRFSAERPEGSISTLTIQRTEQRDSAMYRCASSLGGGGDTQYFGPGTRLTVL.

The V and J genes are TRBV19 and TRBJ2-1; 13 positions agree with TRBD2. Germline lookup yields CDR1 LNHDA and CDR2 SQIVND (reference sequence). V shed 6 bases, J shed 6 bases, and the junction held 2 bases outside the gene matches. The CDR3 consists of 14 residues. This chain's CDR3 is CASSGTSGTNEQFF. The CDR3 DNA is TGTGCCAGTAGCGGGACTAGCGGGACCAATGAGCAGTTCTTC.